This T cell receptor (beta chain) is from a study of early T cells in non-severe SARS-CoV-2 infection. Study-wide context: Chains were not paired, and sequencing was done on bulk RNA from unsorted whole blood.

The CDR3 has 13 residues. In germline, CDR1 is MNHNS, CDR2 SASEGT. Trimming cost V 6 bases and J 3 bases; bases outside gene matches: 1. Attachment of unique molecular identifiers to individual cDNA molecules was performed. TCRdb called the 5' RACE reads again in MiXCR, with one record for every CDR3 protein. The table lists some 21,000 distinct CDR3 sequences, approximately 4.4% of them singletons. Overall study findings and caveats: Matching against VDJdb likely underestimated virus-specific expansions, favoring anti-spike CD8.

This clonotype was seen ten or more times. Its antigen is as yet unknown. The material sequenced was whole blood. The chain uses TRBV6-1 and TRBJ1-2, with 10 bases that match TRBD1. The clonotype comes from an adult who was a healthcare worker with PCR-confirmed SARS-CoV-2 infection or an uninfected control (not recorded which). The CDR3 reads CASRTGGDYGYTF. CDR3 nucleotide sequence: TGTGCCAGCAGGACAGGGGGCGACTATGGCTACACCTTC.